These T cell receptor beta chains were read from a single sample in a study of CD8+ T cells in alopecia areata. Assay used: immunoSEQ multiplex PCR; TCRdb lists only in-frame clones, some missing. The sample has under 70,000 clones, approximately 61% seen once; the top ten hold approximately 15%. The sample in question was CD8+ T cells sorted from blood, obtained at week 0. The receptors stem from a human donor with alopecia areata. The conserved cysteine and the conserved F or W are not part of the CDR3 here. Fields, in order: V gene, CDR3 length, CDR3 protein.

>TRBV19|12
ATPFEGGNQPQH
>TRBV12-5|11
ASAGTADNEQF
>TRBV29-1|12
SVEGLAGGNEQF
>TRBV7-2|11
ASSQGILDGYT
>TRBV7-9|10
ASSLALGGYT
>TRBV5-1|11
ASSLSSTDTQY
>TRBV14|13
ASSQWPSGPNEQF
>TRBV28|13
ASSFTGASTDTQY
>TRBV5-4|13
ASSLAQEVTDTQY
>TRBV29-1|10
SVDAGGDEQF
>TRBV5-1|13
ASSLSGQGNTEAF
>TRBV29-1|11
SADLGGLTEAF
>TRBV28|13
ASSLIAGGGETQY
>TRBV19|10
ASSIVTGELF
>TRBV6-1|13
ASSEVQGSNQPQH
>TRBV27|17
ASSLRQGAPFGGANVLT
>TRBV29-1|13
SVVGTSGSYNEQF
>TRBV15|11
ATSRVSQETQY
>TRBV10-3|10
AITNANTEAF
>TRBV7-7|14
ASSLAQLAGEETQY
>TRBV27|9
ASGNTGELF
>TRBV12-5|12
ASGIDRGGTEAF
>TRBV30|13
AWSVSAFSGNTIY
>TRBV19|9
ASSIGGDKY
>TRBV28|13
ASSHTSGNTGELF
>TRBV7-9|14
ASSVSGQLEADIQY
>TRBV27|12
ASSPGAGADTQY
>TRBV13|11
ASSLGYGETQY
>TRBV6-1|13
ASSVWRGKYNEQF
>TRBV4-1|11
ASSQDRGTEAF
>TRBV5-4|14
ASSGVAGRDKNIQY
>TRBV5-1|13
ASSLGQGANQPQH
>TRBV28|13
ASSLGGLAKNIQY
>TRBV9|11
ASSVELGDEQF
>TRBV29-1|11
SVSGLAVYEQY
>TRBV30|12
AWKWGGSYNEQF
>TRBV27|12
ASSPPGPNEKLF
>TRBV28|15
ASSFSVFQGSGNTIY
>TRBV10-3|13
AISESSEVRLSQY
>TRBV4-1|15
ASSQDPLPQGDQPQH
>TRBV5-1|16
ASSALRGQGAGDTEAF
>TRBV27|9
AIHLNTEAF
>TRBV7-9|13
ASRKEGQFNSPLH
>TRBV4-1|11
ASSQGDYTEAF
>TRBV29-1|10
SVEDLGNEQY
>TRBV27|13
ASSWGDTSPRTQY